The 17 T cell receptor beta chains in this list originate from one sample, sequenced in a study of human T cells and chemical hapten exposure. MiXCR, run by TCRdb on the RACE reads, gives a single entry per CDR3 protein. The table has about 34,000 distinct CDR3 sequences, around 6.8% seen once. Indicated time point: patch test 1, 2 weeks after DPC sensitization. Stated treatment: therapeutic diphenylcyclopropenone sensitization with weekly scalp DPC. The authors extracted total RNA from unfractionated whole blood. Sequenced material: whole blood, taken in connection with sensitization to the hapten diphenylcyclopropenone (DPC). The receptor set was obtained from a woman aged 25 to 45 with alopecia areata. Some clones in this sample may be carry-over from other donors' samples.

In its sample, this clonotype was seen a few times. J is TRBJ2-5 and V is TRBV2; no reliable D call. This CDR3 comprises 12 residues. Germline V gene lookup returns CDR1 SNHLY and CDR2 FYNNEI. Trimming cost V 4 bases and J 5 bases, with 8 bases left between them. The CDR3 nucleotides read TGTGCCAGCAGTGGGAACCTTGAGACCCAGTACTTC. It specifies CASSGNLETQYF. Full variable domain (rest looked up from reference TRBV2 and TRBJ2-5): EPEVTQTPSHQVTQMGQEVILRCVPISNHLYFYWYRQILGQKVEFLVSFYNNEISEKSEIFDDQFSVERPDGSNFTLKIRSTKLEDSAMYFCASSGNLETQYFGPGTRLLVL.

This clonotype showed up many times. V usage is TRBV20-1 and J usage is TRBJ2-5; tentatively, D is TRBD1 or TRBD2 (5 bases each). V lost 3 bases, J lost 4 bases, and 12 bases lay in between. This CDR3 region has 13 residues. Germline V gene data show CDR1 as DFQATT and CDR2 as SNEGSKA (reference sequence). The CDR3 loop is CSASPGTLETQYF. The CDR3 DNA is TGCAGTGCTAGCCCCGGGACCTTAGAGACCCAGTACTTC.

V usage is TRBV7-6 and J usage is TRBJ1-5, with D possibly being TRBD1 (6 bases). Trimming shortened V by 1 base and J by 7 bases, and 14 bases separated the two germline ends. Germline V gene data show CDR1 as SGHVS and CDR2 as FNYEAQ. The CDR3 totals 15 residues. CDR3 nucleotide sequence: TGTGCCAGCAGCTTAGGCGAATTGGACAGCCAGCCCCAGCATTTT. It encodes CASSLGELDSQPQHF.

V usage is TRBV7-2 and J usage is TRBJ1-4; no firm D call. The CDR3 consists of 14 residues. CDR1 and CDR2 from the germline V gene are SGHTA and FQGNSA. V lost 5 bases and J lost 0, with 7 bases in between. Written as DNA, the CDR3 is TGTGCCAGCAGCCTCGACCCAACTAATGAAAAACTGTTTTTT. The encoded protein is CASSLDPTNEKLFF.

Concerning this clonotype: A much larger clone lies a single base off, so this may be a read error. The CDR3 region is CASSLSGVGANVVTF. The DNA of the CDR3 is TGTGCCAGCAGTTTATCGGGCGTCGGGGCCAACGTCGTGACTTTC. The chain carries TRBV12-3 or TRBV12-4 and TRBJ2-6; the D gene could be TRBD1 or TRBD2 (5 bases each). The CDR3 is 15 residues long.

At least ten counts were recorded for this clonotype. This chain joins TRBV20-1 and TRBJ1-1; tentative D call: TRBD1 (6 bases). The CDR3 contains 14 residues. Germline V gene lookup returns CDR1 DFQATT and CDR2 SNEGSKA (reference sequence). V was cut by 0 bases and J by 2 bases, with 10 bases left in between. The CDR3 sequence: CSARDQGSNTEAFF. DNA for the CDR3: TGCAGTGCTAGAGATCAGGGGTCCAACACTGAAGCTTTCTTT.

The rearrangement links TRBV3-1 to TRBJ2-1; the D call may be TRBD1 or TRBD2 (6 bases each). Trimming took 3 bases from V and 4 from J, leaving 16 bases between them. The CDR3 runs 16 residues. Germline V gene lookup returns CDR1 LGHDT and CDR2 YNNKEL (reference sequence). CDR3 region: CASSHSWGAGYNEQFF. The CDR3 nucleotides are TGTGCCAGCAGCCATTCGTGGGGGGCCGGTTACAATGAGCAGTTCTTC.

This sequence joins TRBV5-6 and TRBJ1-2; D is unclear. Germline-derived CDR1 and CDR2 are SGHDT and YYEEEE. The germline V and J ends were trimmed by 0 bases and 4 bases, with 4 bases remaining between them. This CDR3 spans 12 amino acids. CDR3 nucleotide sequence: TGTGCCAGCAGCTTGGCAGTCTATGGCTACACCTTC. Its protein is CASSLAVYGYTF.

The rearrangement links TRBV2 to TRBJ1-2; D ambiguous. CDR3 length: 15 amino acids. Germline V gives CDR1 SNHLY, CDR2 FYNNEI. V lost 2 bases and J 0 bases, leaving 10 bases between the germline ends. The CDR3 nucleotides are TGTGCCAGCAGTGAACTTTGGGGTCCTAACTATGGCTACACCTTC. Translating it yields CASSELWGPNYGYTF.

This clonotype has at least ten counts. This chain joins TRBV20-1 and TRBJ2-7; D is unclear. This CDR3 has 11 amino acids. The V and J ends lost 5 bases and 2 bases respectively, with 7 bases between them. Germline-derived CDR1 and CDR2 are DFQATT and SNEGSKA (reference sequence). The CDR3 DNA sequence: TGCAGTGCTCCCGACACCTACGAGCAGTACTTC. This gives the protein CSAPDTYEQYF.

This clonotype was counted many times. The chain has TRBV10-3 and TRBJ2-3; a weak D match, TRBD2 (6 bases). V lost 0 bases and J lost 7, with 14 bases in between. The CDR3 consists of 15 residues. Germline V gives CDR1 ENHRY, CDR2 SYGVKD. CDR3 protein: CAISESGGMGYTQYF. CDR3 sequence (DNA): TGTGCCATCAGTGAGTCGGGGGGTATGGGTTATACGCAGTATTTT.

This clonotype was seen repeatedly, ten times or more. The CDR3 spells CASRPTGTNTEAFF. The CDR3 DNA sequence: TGTGCCAGCAGGCCGACAGGGACGAACACTGAAGCTTTCTTT. This sequence joins TRBV6-6 and TRBJ1-1, with TRBD1 identical over 7 bases. After removal of 6 bases from V and 1 base from J, the junction contained 5 bases not matched to a gene. This CDR3 comprises 14 residues. Per germline, CDR1 MNHNY and CDR2 SVGAGI (reference sequence).

This clonotype was detected only a few times. The chain combines TRBV7-6 with TRBJ1-5; D unresolved. This CDR3 is 13 amino acids long. The ends were cut back, 6 bases at V and 4 bases at J, with 10 bases in the middle. CDR1 and CDR2 from the germline V gene are SGHVS and FNYEAQ. The CDR3 is CASSPRENQPQHF. The CDR3 DNA reads as TGTGCCAGCAGTCCGCGGGAGAATCAGCCCCAGCATTTT.

This clonotype appeared a few times. The chain links TRBV12-3 or TRBV12-4 to TRBJ2-3; D might be TRBD2 (5 bases). The CDR3 runs 16 residues. V dropped 4 bases and J dropped 2 bases, with 16 bases sitting between them. CDR3 DNA: TGTGCCAGCAGTTCGCGAGGGTCGGGCCTCACAGATACGCAGTATTTT. It codes for CASSSRGSGLTDTQYF.

This clonotype was observed a handful of times. This chain connects TRBV6-5 to TRBJ1-6; D call uncertain. The germline V gene encodes CDR1 MNHEY and CDR2 SVGAGI. This CDR3 is built from 12 residues. V was clipped by 10 bases and J by 0 bases, with 4 bases between them. The DNA for the CDR3 is TGTGCCATCAGCTCCTATAATTCACCCCTCCACTTT. This sequence encodes CAISSYNSPLHF.

This clonotype was recorded at least ten times. The V call is TRBV6-2 or TRBV6-3, the J call TRBJ2-7; D is uncertain. Germline CDR1 is MNHEY and CDR2 is SVGEGT. V was clipped by 2 bases and J by 6 bases, with 14 bases between them. CDR3 length equals 14 residues. The CDR3 sequence: CASSYTGSGGEQYF. The CDR3 DNA reads TGTGCCAGCAGTTACACGGGCTCGGGCGGCGAGCAGTACTTC.

The sample holds many counts of this clonotype. The chain carries TRBV10-3 and TRBJ1-1; the D is unclear. CDR3 length: 14 residues. Germline CDR1 and CDR2: ENHRY and SYGVKD. The V gene lost 4 bases and the J gene lost 0 bases, with 9 bases spanning the gap. CDR3 DNA: TGTGCCATCAGTGTGGGAACGGTGAACACTGAAGCTTTCTTT. It translates to CAISVGTVNTEAFF.